This T cell receptor beta chain was sequenced in a study of cytomegalovirus exposure and HLA in healthy donors. The PCR contained 60 Vbeta and 13 Jbeta primers. The method was immunoSEQ multiplex PCR; TCRdb's version includes in-frame clones alone and lacks a portion of them. The sample records tens of thousands of clones, 70% to 75% being singletons. The sample taken for sequencing was PBMCs. This sequence originates from a woman aged 45 to 65 in good health and CMV-seropositive.

The CDR3 reads CASSASGLEGHTEAFF. The CDR3 DNA reads TGTGCCAGCAGCGCCTCGGGTTTGGAGGGGCACACTGAAGCTTTCTTT. The chain carries TRBV2 and TRBJ1-1; D might be TRBD1 (5 bases). V lost 6 bases, J lost 3 bases, and 20 bases lay in between. There are 16 residues in the CDR3. CDR1 is SNHLY and CDR2 is FYNNEI in the germline V gene.